One and the same sample provided the 14 T cell receptor beta chains below, sequenced in a study of T cells in localized non-small cell lung cancer. Sequencing used immunoSEQ multiplex PCR; TCRdb keeps in-frame clones, though not all of them. The profile shows about 11,000 clones, 85% to 95% of them singletons. The sequencing here drew on peripheral blood, taken before any cancer treatment. These receptors came from a male donor older than 55 with stage III lung adenocarcinoma.

On this clone itself: Other nucleotide sequences in the sample specify the same CDR3. The rearrangement links TRBV19 to TRBJ2-3; 13 nucleotides match TRBD2. V gave up 3 bases and J gave up 3 bases; unmatched junction bases: 6. Germline CDR1 reads LNHDA; CDR2 reads SQIVND (reference sequence). The length of the CDR3 is 17 residues. CDR3 protein: CASSIGRTSGGTDTQYF. The DNA for the CDR3 is TGTGCCAGTAGTATCGGTAGGACTAGCGGGGGAACAGATACGCAGTATTTT.

This chain uses TRBV5-1 with TRBJ2-1; 7 nucleotides align to TRBD2. The V and J ends lost 4 bases and 5 bases, in that order; junction bases with no gene match: 6. Germline CDR1 is SGHRS and CDR2 is YFSETQ. The CDR3 extends over 14 amino acids. The CDR3 here is CASSPGGTNNEQFF. CDR3 in DNA: TGCGCCAGCAGCCCCGGGGGGACTAACAATGAGCAGTTCTTC.

This CDR3 is CASRNNSGLQETQYF. In DNA, the CDR3 is TGTGCCAGCAGGAATAATAGCGGACTCCAAGAGACCCAGTACTTC. The chain joins TRBV28 to TRBJ2-5; D possibly corresponds to TRBD2 (6 bases). Germline V CDR1 and CDR2: MDHEN, SYDVKM. Trimming took 6 bases from V and 1 from J, leaving 15 bases between them. The CDR3 consists of 15 residues.

In this sample, this clone turned up a few times. This rearrangement joins TRBV29-1 to TRBJ2-1, with TRBD2 identical over 15 bases. The CDR3 is 17 residues long. The germline V gene encodes CDR1 SQVTM and CDR2 ANQGSEA. After removal of 6 bases from V and 11 bases from J, the junction contained 17 bases not matched to a gene. The CDR3 DNA reads as TGCAGCGTCTTTGGGGGGGTAGGGGGACTAGCGGGAGGACAGCAGTTCTTC. It yields the protein CSVFGGVGGLAGGQQFF.

This clone was seen once. V gene TRBV19 combines with J gene TRBJ2-3; 9 bases fit TRBD2. This CDR3 contains 15 residues. V gave up 5 bases and J gave up 1 base; unmatched junction bases: 4. Germline lookup yields CDR1 LNHDA and CDR2 SQIVND (reference sequence). Here the CDR3 DNA reads TGTGCCAGTAGTGAGGCGGGAGGGGGCACAGATACGCAGTATTTT. Translated: CASSEAGGGTDTQYF.

The chain combines TRBV6-1 with TRBJ2-7; perhaps TRBD1 as D (5 bases). V lost 2 bases and J 0 bases, leaving 11 bases between the germline ends. Per the germline V gene, CDR1 is MNHNS and CDR2 is SASEGT. This CDR3 is 15 amino acids long. The CDR3, as DNA: TGTGCCAGCAGTGAATCGACAGACAGCTCCTACGAGCAGTACTTC. Translating gives CASSESTDSSYEQYF.

The chain combines TRBV7-3 with TRBJ2-5, with D hard to call. CDR1 and CDR2 (germline): SGHTA, FQGTGA. With 0 bases removed from V and 3 bases from J, the gap between germline ends came to 8 bases. This CDR3 is built from 14 residues. The CDR3 is CASSLTGSEETQYF. CDR3 coding DNA: TGTGCCAGCAGCTTAACAGGGTCCGAAGAGACCCAGTACTTC.

The chain employs TRBV5-5 and TRBJ1-4; tentatively, D is TRBD1 (5 bases). The germline gives CDR1 SGHKS, CDR2 YYEKEE (reference sequence). Trimming removed 1 base from V and 7 bases from J, with 11 bases in between. The CDR3 has 14 residues. CDR3 sequence (DNA): TGTGCCAGCAGCTTGTTGTCAGGGAGTGAAAAACTGTTTTTT. This gives the protein CASSLLSGSEKLFF. The entire variable domain, with the rest obtained from reference TRBV5-5 and TRBJ1-4, is as follows: DAGVTQSPTHLIKTRGQQVTLRCSPISGHKSVSWYQQVLGQGPQFIFQYYEKEERGRGNFPDRFSARQFPNYSSELNVNALLLGDSALYLCASSLLSGSEKLFFGSGTQLSVL.

The rearrangement links TRBV4-1 to TRBJ2-2, with 7 bases identical to TRBD1. There are 16 residues in the CDR3. Germline trimming cut 0 bases from V and 7 bases from J; bases unmatched to any gene: 8. Per the germline V gene, CDR1 is MGHRA and CDR2 is YSYEKL. The DNA of the CDR3 is TGCGCCAGCAGCCAAGAAGGTACAGGGGTTTTCGGGGAGCTGTTTTTT. Translated, it gives CASSQEGTGVFGELFF.

The J gene is TRBJ2-7, the V gene TRBV11-2, with 11 positions matching TRBD2. Germline CDR1 SGHAT, CDR2 FQNNGV. This CDR3 has 15 amino acids. V was clipped by 4 bases and J by 6 bases; unmatched bases: 8. The CDR3 DNA reads as TGTGCCAGCAGCTCGACTAGCGGGGTTCTGGGCGAGCAGTACTTC. This translates into CASSSTSGVLGEQYF.

V and J are TRBV13 and TRBJ1-1; D uncertain. Germline V lookup: CDR1 PRHDT, CDR2 FYEKMQ (reference sequence). The CDR3 is 13 residues long. Trimming left V 6 bases short and J 1 base short, with 9 bases between. The CDR3 is CASSPPENTEAFF. The CDR3 DNA reads as TGTGCCAGCAGTCCACCTGAGAACACTGAAGCTTTCTTT.

V usage is TRBV7-2 and J usage is TRBJ1-5, with D possibly matching TRBD1 (6 bases). Looked up from germline, CDR1 is SGHTA and CDR2 is FQGNSA. Trimming took off 5 bases at V and 6 bases at J, with 11 bases between the two ends. CDR3 length equals 13 residues. Here the CDR3 reads CASSLGQFQPQHF. CDR3 nucleotides: TGTGCCAGCAGCCTCGGACAGTTTCAGCCCCAGCATTTT.

The chain recombines TRBV4-1 with TRBJ2-7; 15 bases match TRBD2. V was pared by 1 base and J by 8 bases, with 6 bases of the junction left unmatched. The CDR3 loop spans 16 amino acids. Germline V gene lookup returns CDR1 MGHRA and CDR2 YSYEKL. CDR3 sequence: CASSQASGTSGRKQYF. CDR3 nucleotide sequence: TGCGCCAGCAGCCAAGCATCTGGGACTAGCGGGAGGAAGCAGTACTTC.

The chain combines TRBV5-4 with TRBJ1-2; D gene unclear. Germline V gene lookup returns CDR1 SGHNT and CDR2 YYREEE (reference sequence). With 4 bases removed from V and 4 bases from J, the gap between germline ends came to 14 bases. The CDR3 loop spans 14 amino acids. CDR3 bases: TGTGCCAGCAGCCTGGTGGGAGAAGCCTATGGCTACACCTTC. Its translation is CASSLVGEAYGYTF.